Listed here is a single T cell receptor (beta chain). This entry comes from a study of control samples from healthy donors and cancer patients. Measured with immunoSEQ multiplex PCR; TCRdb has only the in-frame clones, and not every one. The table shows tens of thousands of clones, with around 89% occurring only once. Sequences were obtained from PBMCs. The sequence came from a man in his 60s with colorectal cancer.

CDR3 DNA sequence: TGTGCCAGCAGCAAGGGGGGCACAACTAATGAAAAACTGTTTTTT. This sequence encodes CASSKGGTTNEKLFF. This sequence joins TRBV9 and TRBJ1-4; the D gene is possibly TRBD1 (6 bases). CDR1 and CDR2 (germline): SGDLS, YYNGEE. The length of the CDR3 is 15 residues. Trimming took 4 bases from V and 0 from J, leaving 10 bases between them.